These T cell receptor beta chains were read from a single sample in a study of T cells in Graves' hyperthyroidism and ophthalmopathy. Using its own MiXCR run on the multiplex PCR reads, TCRdb lists one record per CDR3 protein. Found here are about 420,000 distinct CDR3 sequences, roughly 13% of them singletons; the top ten hold 5.3%. The sample was blood. Every receptor here comes from a woman between 18 and 29 years old with Graves' hyperthyroidism. CDR3s include the opening cysteine and the closing phenylalanine or tryptophan. A D gene is named only where the DNA matches it firmly. Not all rows give a size; the values are once, few, many and, for expanded clones, a class.

D gene: -; J gene: TRBJ1-2; V gene: TRBV28; clone size: many; CDR3 protein: CASSFDVVRGYTF; CDR3 DNA: TGTGCCAGCAGTTTCGACGTCGTTCGTGGCTACACCTTC
D gene: -; J gene: TRBJ2-7; V gene: TRBV7-9; clone size: many; CDR3 protein: CASSLNLGGRGKEEGPNKSYEQYF; CDR3 DNA: TGTGCCAGCAGCTTAAACCTGGGCGGCAGGGGAAAAGAGGAAGGGCCGAACAAAAGTTACGAGCAGTACTTC
D gene: TRBD1; J gene: TRBJ2-3; V gene: TRBV7-2; clone size: -; CDR3 protein: CAGSLVGQDTDTQYF; CDR3 DNA: TGTGCCGGCAGCTTGGTGGGACAGGACACAGATACGCAGTATTTT
D gene: -; J gene: TRBJ1-5; V gene: TRBV4-1; clone size: -; CDR3 protein: CASSQSQGYQPQHF; CDR3 DNA: TGCGCCAGCAGCCAGTCCCAGGGTTATCAGCCCCAGCATTTT
D gene: -; J gene: TRBJ2-7; V gene: TRBV7-2; clone size: few; CDR3 protein: CASSLDAGPYEQYF; CDR3 DNA: TGTGCCAGCAGCTTAGACGCAGGGCCCTACGAGCAGTACTTC
D gene: -; J gene: TRBJ1-1; V gene: TRBV19; clone size: few; CDR3 protein: CASSISAGNTEAFF; CDR3 DNA: TGTGCCAGTAGTATCTCCGCAGGGAACACTGAAGCTTTCTTT
D gene: -; J gene: TRBJ1-2; V gene: TRBV6-5; clone size: -; CDR3 protein: CASSYRARPGDYGYTF; CDR3 DNA: TGTGCCAGCAGTTATCGGGCCAGGCCAGGGGACTATGGCTACACCTTC
D gene: TRBD1; J gene: TRBJ1-1; V gene: TRBV20-1; clone size: -; CDR3 protein: CSAQPGGTEAFF; CDR3 DNA: TGCAGTGCTCAACCAGGGGGCACTGAAGCTTTCTTT
D gene: -; J gene: TRBJ1-2; V gene: TRBV20-1; clone size: -; CDR3 protein: CSARDVDLGYGYTF; CDR3 DNA: TGCAGTGCTAGGGACGTCGATTTAGGGTATGGCTACACCTTC
D gene: -; J gene: TRBJ2-4; V gene: TRBV29-1; clone size: -; CDR3 protein: CSVETGTLAKNIQYF; CDR3 DNA: TGCAGCGTTGAAACCGGGACCCTAGCCAAAAACATTCAGTACTTC
D gene: -; J gene: TRBJ2-7; V gene: TRBV28; clone size: many; CDR3 protein: CASSPMAPTFWRSGEQYF; CDR3 DNA: TGTGCCAGCAGCCCTATGGCCCCGACCTTTTGGAGGAGCGGCGAGCAGTACTTC
D gene: -; J gene: TRBJ1-2; V gene: TRBV18; clone size: many; CDR3 protein: CASSPGIGYTF; CDR3 DNA: TGTGCCAGCTCACCAGGGATCGGCTACACCTTC
D gene: TRBD1; J gene: TRBJ2-3; V gene: TRBV12-3/TRBV12-4; clone size: many; CDR3 protein: CASTRQGRTDTQYF; CDR3 DNA: TGTGCCAGCACGAGACAGGGAAGAACAGATACGCAGTATTTT
D gene: TRBD1; J gene: TRBJ1-5; V gene: TRBV24-1; clone size: many; CDR3 protein: CATRGTDFNQPQHF; CDR3 DNA: TGTGCCACCAGGGGGACAGACTTCAATCAGCCCCAGCATTTT
D gene: -; J gene: TRBJ2-7; V gene: TRBV27; clone size: many; CDR3 protein: CASSLWGSSYEQYF; CDR3 DNA: TGTGCCAGCAGTTTATGGGGTAGCTCCTACGAGCAGTACTTC
D gene: TRBD2; J gene: TRBJ2-3; V gene: TRBV4-3; clone size: many; CDR3 protein: CASSQDPGLAMNTQYF; CDR3 DNA: TGCGCCAGCAGCCAAGACCCGGGACTAGCGATGAATACGCAGTATTTT
D gene: -; J gene: TRBJ1-3; V gene: TRBV12-3/TRBV12-4; clone size: many; CDR3 protein: CASSAPGVSGNTIYF; CDR3 DNA: TGTGCCAGCAGTGCCCCGGGAGTCTCTGGAAACACCATATATTTT
D gene: TRBD2; J gene: TRBJ2-5; V gene: TRBV7-3; clone size: many; CDR3 protein: CASSSLASGQETQYF; CDR3 DNA: TGTGCCAGCAGCTCTCTGGCTAGCGGACAAGAGACCCAGTACTTC
D gene: -; J gene: TRBJ1-4; V gene: TRBV5-4; clone size: -; CDR3 protein: CASSQQGQDKEKLFF; CDR3 DNA: TGTGCCAGCAGCCAACAAGGACAAGATAAGGAAAAACTGTTTTTT
D gene: -; J gene: TRBJ1-3; V gene: TRBV5-1; clone size: -; CDR3 protein: CASSLEWTGSGNTIYF; CDR3 DNA: TGCGCCAGCAGCTTGGAGTGGACCGGCTCTGGAAACACCATATATTTT